This T cell receptor beta chain is drawn from a study of blood T cell repertoires in COVID-19. Study overall: Collection of acute and convalescent COVID-19 samples took place in the United States, Italy and Spain.

CDR3 length: 11 amino acids. Trimming left V 11 bases short and J 5 bases short, with 12 bases between. CDR1 is MGHDK, CDR2 SYGVNS, per germline. Method: immunoSEQ multiplex PCR; TCRdb's copy keeps in-frame clones and lacks some. The table includes 130,000 to 150,000 clones, around three quarters detected once. The sequenced sample was peripheral blood. V gene TRBV25-1 combines with J gene TRBJ1-2, with D uncertain. This receptor was identified in a man older than 75 with acute or convalescent COVID-19. The CDR3 DNA reads TGTGCCGTGGTGAGTGCGTATGGCTACACCTTC. This codes for CAVVSAYGYTF.